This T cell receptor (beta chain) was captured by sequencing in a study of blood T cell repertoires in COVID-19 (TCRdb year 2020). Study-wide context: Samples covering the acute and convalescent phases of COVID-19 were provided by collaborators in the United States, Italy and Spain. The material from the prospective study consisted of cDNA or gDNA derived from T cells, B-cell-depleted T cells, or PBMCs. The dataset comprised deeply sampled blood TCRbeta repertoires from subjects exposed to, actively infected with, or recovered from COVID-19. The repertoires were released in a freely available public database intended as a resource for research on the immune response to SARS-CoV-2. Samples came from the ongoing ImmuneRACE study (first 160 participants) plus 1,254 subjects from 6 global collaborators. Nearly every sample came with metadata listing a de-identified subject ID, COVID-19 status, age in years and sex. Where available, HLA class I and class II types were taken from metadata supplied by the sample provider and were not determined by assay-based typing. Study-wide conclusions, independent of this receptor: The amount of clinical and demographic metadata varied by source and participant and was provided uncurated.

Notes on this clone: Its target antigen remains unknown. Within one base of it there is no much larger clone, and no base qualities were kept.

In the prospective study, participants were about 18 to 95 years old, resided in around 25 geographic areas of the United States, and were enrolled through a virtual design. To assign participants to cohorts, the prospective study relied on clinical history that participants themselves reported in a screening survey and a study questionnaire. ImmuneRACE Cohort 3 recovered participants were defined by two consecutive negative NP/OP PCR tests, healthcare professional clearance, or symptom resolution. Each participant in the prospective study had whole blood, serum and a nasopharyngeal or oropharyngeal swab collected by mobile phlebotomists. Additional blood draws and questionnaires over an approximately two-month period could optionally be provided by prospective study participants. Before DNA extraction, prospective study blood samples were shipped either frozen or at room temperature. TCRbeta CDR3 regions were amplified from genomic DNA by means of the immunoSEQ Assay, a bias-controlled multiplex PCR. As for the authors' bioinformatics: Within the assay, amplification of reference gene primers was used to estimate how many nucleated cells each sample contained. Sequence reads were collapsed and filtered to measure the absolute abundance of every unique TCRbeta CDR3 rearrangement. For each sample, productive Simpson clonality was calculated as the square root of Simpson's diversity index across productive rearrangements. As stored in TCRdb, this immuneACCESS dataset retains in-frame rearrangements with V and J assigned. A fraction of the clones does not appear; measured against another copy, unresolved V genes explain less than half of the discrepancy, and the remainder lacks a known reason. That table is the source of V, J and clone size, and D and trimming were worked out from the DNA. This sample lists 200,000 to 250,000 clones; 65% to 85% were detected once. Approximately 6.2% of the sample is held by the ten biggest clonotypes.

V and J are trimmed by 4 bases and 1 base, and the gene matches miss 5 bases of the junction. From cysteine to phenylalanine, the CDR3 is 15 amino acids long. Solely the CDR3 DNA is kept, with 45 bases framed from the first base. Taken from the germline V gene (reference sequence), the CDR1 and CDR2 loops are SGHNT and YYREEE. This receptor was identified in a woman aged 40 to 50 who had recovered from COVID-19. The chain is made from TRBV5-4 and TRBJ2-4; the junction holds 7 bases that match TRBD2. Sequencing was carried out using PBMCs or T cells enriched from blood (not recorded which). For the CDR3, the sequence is CASSLGGVAKNIQYF. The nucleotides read TGTGCCAGCAGCCTGGGGGGGGTGGCCAAAAACATTCAGTACTTC.